This record concerns one TCR beta chain sequence. The antigen is unknown. PCR employed 60 Vbeta and 13 Jbeta primers. TCRdb's copy holds only in-frame clones and misses some; the assay was immunoSEQ multiplex PCR. The table lists more than 110,000 clones, 75% to 80% of them singletons, with 4.9% in the top ten. The entry originates in a study of cytomegalovirus exposure and HLA in healthy donors. Findings and caveats of the study: In vitro testing confirmed three CMV-associated chains as specific for CMV antigens. In a later analysis, most CMV-associated TCR beta chains appeared HLA-restricted. The study designated fewer than 200 TCR beta chains cytomegalovirus-associated. A link between a missense DCLRE1C variant and TCR beta V- and J-gene trimming emerged from a later analysis.

V was pared by 1 base and J by 4 bases, with 6 bases of the junction left unmatched. This CDR3 has 16 residues. Germline CDR1 is GTSNPN and CDR2 is SVGIG (reference sequence). V is TRBV30 and J is TRBJ2-2; TRBD1 matches 10 bases. This sequence was found in a woman between 50 and 59 years old in good health and CMV-seronegative. Specimen: PBMCs. CDR3 coding DNA: TGTGCCTGGAGTGGTTCAGGACAGGGGGGCACCGGGGAGCTGTTTTTT. This translates into CAWSGSGQGGTGELFF.